This is a list of T cell receptor beta chains from one sample in a study of Ad26.COV2.S vaccination and SARS-CoV-2 variants. Measured with immunoSEQ multiplex PCR; TCRdb has only the in-frame clones, and not every one. The sample has fewer than 800,000 clones, roughly nine tenths seen once; the top ten hold about 1.5%. The source was peripheral blood, collected in a trial of Ad26.COV2.S vaccine versus placebo. These receptors all stem from a person between 18 and 65 years old who received the Ad26.COV2.S COVID-19 vaccine or a placebo. CDR3s include the opening cysteine and the closing phenylalanine or tryptophan. D genes are given only for firm matches.

J | D | V | CDR3
TRBJ1-3 | NA | TRBV3-1/TRBV3-2 | CASSQDPAIAGNTIYF
TRBJ2-7 | NA | TRBV2 | CATAEASYEQYF
TRBJ2-2 | NA | TRBV6-6 | CASSGVPTGELFF
TRBJ2-4 | NA | TRBV4-2 | CASSQEVGIGTKNIQYF
TRBJ1-5 | TRBD1 | TRBV6-5 | CASRGQGVQPQHF
TRBJ1-1 | NA | TRBV5-1 | CASSSLGLGQGGAFF
TRBJ2-5 | NA | TRBV6-5 | CASSKQGIQETQYF
TRBJ1-2 | NA | TRBV2 | CASSVLGQTDMAYGYTF
TRBJ2-5 | NA | TRBV27 | CASSISTRGLETQYF
TRBJ2-1 | NA | TRBV7-9 | CASSFPSSHNEQFF
TRBJ2-3 | NA | TRBV9 | CASSVETVGTQYF
TRBJ1-1 | NA | TRBV13 | CASSRSSHQTPSEAFF
TRBJ1-1 | TRBD1 | TRBV12-3/TRBV12-4 | CASRPTGQGEAFF
TRBJ1-6 | NA | TRBV7-9 | CASSLGPPLDSPLHF
TRBJ2-5 | NA | TRBV30 | CAWRRGGGETQYF
TRBJ2-7 | NA | TRBV5-1 | CASSPGTELYEQYF